The 22 T cell receptor beta chains in this list originate from one sample, sequenced in a study of T cells after yellow fever vaccination. TCRdb reprocessed the 5' RACE reads with MiXCR, giving one entry per CDR3 protein. The sample carries about 45,000 distinct CDR3 sequences, almost 7% recorded once. The sample consisted of CD8+ T cells not binding an NS4B(214-222) dextramer, sorted from PBMCs, taken 45 days after the yellow fever booster vaccination. Receptor source: a young man who received the YFV17D yellow fever vaccine.

On this clonotype itself: Since a much larger clone is just one base distant, this may be a read error. The CDR3 spells CAISDEAFNEQYF. CDR3 DNA: TGTGCCATCAGTGATGAGGCATTTAACGAGCAGTACTTC. This chain joins TRBV10-3 and TRBJ2-7; no clear D. V was pared by 3 bases and J by 5 bases, with 11 bases between. Germline values: CDR1 ENHRY, CDR2 SYGVKD. This CDR3 comprises 13 residues.

Ten or more counts support this clonotype. V gene TRBV21-1 combines with J gene TRBJ2-1; whether TRBD2, the table's D call, matches the DNA was not checked. TRBV21-1 is recorded as a pseudogene. The CDR3 totals 18 residues. DNA for the CDR3: TGTGCCAGCAGCAAAGCCGGGGCTAGCGGGAGGGCGTACAATGAGCAGTTCTTC. Translated, it gives CASSKAGASGRAYNEQFF.

This clonotype showed up many times. The chain joins TRBV19 to TRBJ1-1; the D is unclear. The germline gives CDR1 LNHDA, CDR2 SQIVND (reference sequence). V was trimmed by 3 bases and J by 1 base, leaving 12 bases between them. The CDR3 covers 15 residues. The DNA for the CDR3 is TGTGCCAGTAGTATGCGTCCCAGAGAGAACACTGAAGCTTTCTTT. Translated, it gives CASSMRPRENTEAFF.

This clonotype was observed at least ten times. This rearrangement joins TRBV15 to TRBJ2-1; tentative D call: TRBD1 (5 bases). This CDR3 contains 19 residues. Trimming took 1 base from V and 5 from J, leaving 24 bases between them. CDR1 is LNHNV and CDR2 is YYDKDF in the germline V gene (reference sequence). CDR3 sequence reads: CATSRVPAGSTGGDNEQFF. CDR3 DNA: TGTGCCACCAGCAGAGTTCCGGCCGGCAGTACAGGTGGGGACAATGAGCAGTTCTTC.

This clonotype was detected many times. This sequence joins TRBV20-1 and TRBJ2-1, with a tentative D call TRBD2 (6 bases). V dropped 1 base and J dropped 7 bases, with 8 bases sitting between them. This CDR3 has 12 residues. The germline CDR1 and CDR2 sequences are DFQATT and SNEGSKA (reference sequence). The CDR3 loop reads CSARGGENEQFF. The CDR3 coding sequence is TGCAGTGCTAGAGGGGGGGAAAATGAGCAGTTCTTC.

This clonotype showed up many times. V and J are TRBV29-1 and TRBJ2-3, with D perhaps TRBD2 (6 bases). CDR1 and CDR2 from the germline V gene are SQVTM and ANQGSEA. V lost 5 bases and J lost 2, with 11 bases in between. The CDR3 sequence is 13 residues long. DNA of the CDR3: TGCAGCGTTAGTCAGGGACTCACAGATACGCAGTATTTT. It yields the protein CSVSQGLTDTQYF.

The sample holds a few counts of this clonotype. J is TRBJ2-7 and V is TRBV7-9; 8 positions match TRBD1. Germline V gene sequence: CDR1 SEHNR, CDR2 FQNEAQ (reference sequence). The CDR3 runs to 15 residues. V was clipped by 5 bases and J by 6 bases; unmatched bases: 12. The CDR3 DNA reads as TGTGCCAGCAGCCCCCCAGGGGGCGGAGGTTTCGAGCAGTACTTC. Translating it yields CASSPPGGGGFEQYF.

This clonotype was picked up many times. The chain carries TRBV19 and TRBJ2-2; 9 bases are a match to TRBD1. Trimming took 6 bases from V and 7 from J; bases not matched to a gene: 9. CDR1 LNHDA and CDR2 SQIVND come from the germline V gene (reference sequence). The CDR3 sequence is 15 residues long. As DNA, the CDR3 is TGTGCCAGTAGCCCCATACAGGGGGCGGTCGGGGAGCTGTTTTTT. It is translated as CASSPIQGAVGELFF.

This clonotype came up many times. The rearrangement joins TRBV12-3 or TRBV12-4 to TRBJ2-3; tentative D call: TRBD1 (6 bases). CDR3 length: 13 amino acids. V shed 6 bases and J shed 4 bases, with 11 bases lying between them. The CDR3 nucleotides are TGTGCCAGCAGGATAGGGGGATCAGATACGCAGTATTTT. This codes for CASRIGGSDTQYF.

A single count supports this clonotype. A much larger clonotype is one base distant, so this may be a read error. The V gene is TRBV6-1, the J gene TRBJ2-7; TRBD1 matches at 10 bases. Germline V gene data show CDR1 as MNHNS and CDR2 as SASEGT. V lost 7 bases to trimming and J lost 5 bases; unmatched junction nucleotides: 8. The CDR3 is 14 residues long. CDR3 coding DNA: TGTGCCAGCAATGCCGGGACAGGGGTCGACGAGCAGTACTTC. Protein: CASNAGTGVDEQYF.

This clonotype showed up many times. The genes are TRBV6-2 or TRBV6-3 and TRBJ2-7, with 8 bases that match TRBD2. This CDR3 spans 15 amino acids. The junction had 10 bases not matched to a gene; V was cut back by 7 bases and J by 2 bases. Germline V gene data show CDR1 as MNHEY and CDR2 as SVGEGT. CDR3 protein: CASNPPGLDAYEQYF. The CDR3 DNA reads TGTGCCAGCAACCCCCCGGGACTAGACGCCTACGAGCAGTACTTC.

This clonotype has ten or more counts. The J gene is TRBJ2-7, the V gene TRBV20-1; 7 bases are a match to TRBD2. Looked up from germline, CDR1 is DFQATT and CDR2 is SNEGSKA (reference sequence). This CDR3 comprises 14 residues. V lost 5 bases, J lost 1 base, and 8 bases stayed unmatched. The CDR3 sequence: CSAETSWNSYEQYF. The CDR3 nucleotides are TGCAGTGCTGAGACTAGCTGGAATTCCTACGAGCAGTACTTC.

This clonotype was seen a handful of times. The chain couples TRBV25-1 to TRBJ2-7, with D perhaps matching TRBD2 (6 bases). CDR1 is MGHDK and CDR2 is SYGVNS in the germline V gene. V was cut by 4 bases and J by 7 bases, with 17 bases left in between. The CDR3 loop spans 14 amino acids. The CDR3 sequence is CASSVTGGTLEQYF. CDR3 coding DNA: TGTGCCAGCAGTGTGACTGGAGGGACCTTGGAGCAGTACTTC.

This clonotype was detected many times. The CDR3 DNA is TGTGCCAGCAGTTTCGGGACTCAGGGAAGCACAGATACGCAGTATTTT. Translating gives CASSFGTQGSTDTQYF. The genes are TRBV12-3 or TRBV12-4 and TRBJ2-3; perhaps TRBD2 as D (6 bases). The length of the CDR3 is 16 residues. The V gene lost 3 bases and the J gene lost 0 bases, with 13 bases spanning the gap.

J is TRBJ2-2 and V is TRBV14; 10 nucleotides align to TRBD2. The CDR3 runs to 16 residues. The germline CDR1 and CDR2 sequences are SGHDN and FVKESK. Trimming took 3 bases from V and 4 from J; bases not matched to a gene: 5. The CDR3 coding sequence is TGTGCCAGCAGCCACTTCAGCGGGAGGGGCACCGGGGAGCTGTTTTTT. It specifies CASSHFSGRGTGELFF.

Note on this clonotype: A clone one base away is much larger, so this may be a read error. V gene TRBV11-2 combines with J gene TRBJ2-7, with TRBD2 matching 10 bases. The germline gives CDR1 SGHAT, CDR2 FQNNGV. This CDR3 is 15 amino acids long. This CDR3 is CSSSLGSGRYYEQYF. CDR3 nucleotides: TGTTCCAGCAGCTTAGGTAGCGGGAGGTACTACGAGCAGTACTTC.

Ten or more counts support this clonotype. The rearrangement uses TRBV7-2 and TRBJ2-7; 11 bases agree with TRBD1. The germline CDR1 and CDR2 sequences are SGHTA and FQGNSA. The CDR3 is 16 amino acids. The V gene end was trimmed by 1 base and the J gene end by 5 bases; junction bases not matched to a gene: 7. The CDR3 reads CASSLVTGQGADEQYF. The CDR3 DNA follows: TGTGCCAGCAGCTTAGTGACCGGACAGGGGGCGGACGAGCAGTACTTC.

There are many counts of this clonotype. The gene calls are TRBV29-1 and TRBJ1-2, with D maybe TRBD1 (6 bases). Germline-derived CDR1 and CDR2 are SQVTM and ANQGSEA. V lost 7 bases and J lost 0, with 9 bases in between. The CDR3 has 12 residues. The CDR3 region is CSGGTTNYGYTF. The CDR3 DNA reads as TGCAGCGGCGGGACAACTAACTATGGCTACACCTTC.

This clonotype has ten or more counts. The chain joins TRBV6-5 to TRBJ2-4, with D possibly matching TRBD2 (5 bases). The CDR3 extends over 15 amino acids. Germline CDR1 is MNHEY and CDR2 is SVGAGI. V was trimmed by 0 bases and J by 2 bases, leaving 8 bases between them. The CDR3 region has the DNA TGTGCCAGCAGTTACTCCGAGGGAACCAAAAACATTCAGTACTTC. As protein: CASSYSEGTKNIQYF.

This clonotype was counted ten times or more. The genes are TRBV7-3 and TRBJ1-1, with no clear D. The CDR3 is 14 amino acids. Germline V gene data show CDR1 as SGHTA and CDR2 as FQGTGA. Trimming pared 0 bases from V and 1 base from J, leaving 6 bases between. The CDR3 reads CASSLTAGNTEAFF. CDR3 nucleotide sequence: TGTGCCAGCAGCTTAACGGCGGGGAACACTGAAGCTTTCTTT.

Ten or more counts support this clonotype. The chain links TRBV2 to TRBJ1-2; the match to TRBD1 covers 9 bases. V gave up 4 bases and J gave up 6 bases; unmatched junction bases: 3. Germline V gene data show CDR1 as SNHLY and CDR2 as FYNNEI. CDR3 length: 13 residues. This CDR3 reads CASSGDREDGYTF. The CDR3 nucleotides are TGTGCCAGCAGTGGGGACAGGGAGGATGGCTACACCTTC.

There are many counts of this clonotype. The gene calls are TRBV11-2 and TRBJ2-7; 8 nucleotides line up with TRBD2. Germline V gene lookup returns CDR1 SGHAT and CDR2 FQNNGV. V lost 6 bases and J lost 3; bases outside the gene matches: 7. This CDR3 spans 14 amino acids. The CDR3 DNA sequence: TGTGCCAGCAGATATGCGGGAGGCGTCTACGAGCAGTACTTC. Protein sequence: CASRYAGGVYEQYF.